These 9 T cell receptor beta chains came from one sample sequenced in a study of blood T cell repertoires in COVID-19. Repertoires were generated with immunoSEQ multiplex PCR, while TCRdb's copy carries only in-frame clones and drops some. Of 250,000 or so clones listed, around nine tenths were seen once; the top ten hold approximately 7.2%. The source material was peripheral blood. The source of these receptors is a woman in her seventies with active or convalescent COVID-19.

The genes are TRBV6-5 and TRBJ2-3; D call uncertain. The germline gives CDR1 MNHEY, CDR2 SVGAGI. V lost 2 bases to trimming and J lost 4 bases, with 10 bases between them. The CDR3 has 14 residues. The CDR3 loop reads CASSYPGSADTQYF. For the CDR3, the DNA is TGTGCCAGCAGTTACCCAGGCTCCGCAGATACGCAGTATTTT.

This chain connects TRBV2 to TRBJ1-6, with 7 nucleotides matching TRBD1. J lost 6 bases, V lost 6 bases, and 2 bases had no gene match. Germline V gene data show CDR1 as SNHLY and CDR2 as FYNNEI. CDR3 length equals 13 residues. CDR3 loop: CASSTGANSPLHF. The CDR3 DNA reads TGTGCCAGCAGCACAGGGGCTAATTCACCCCTCCACTTT.

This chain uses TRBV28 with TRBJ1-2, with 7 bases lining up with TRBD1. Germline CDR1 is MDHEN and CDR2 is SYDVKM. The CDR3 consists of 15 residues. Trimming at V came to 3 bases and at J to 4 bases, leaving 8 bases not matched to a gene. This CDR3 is CASSFAARQGYGYTF. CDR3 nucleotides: TGTGCCAGCAGTTTTGCAGCCCGACAGGGCTATGGCTACACCTTC.

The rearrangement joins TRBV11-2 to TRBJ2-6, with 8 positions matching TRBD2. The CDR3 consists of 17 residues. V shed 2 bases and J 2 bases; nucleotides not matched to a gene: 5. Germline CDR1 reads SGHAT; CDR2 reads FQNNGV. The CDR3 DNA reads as TGTGCCAGCAGCTTACGGGGGGGTACGACTGGGGCCAACGTCCTGACTTTC. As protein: CASSLRGGTTGANVLTF. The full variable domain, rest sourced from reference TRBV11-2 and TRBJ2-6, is EAGVAQSPRYKIIEKRQSVAFWCNPISGHATLYWYQQILGQGPKLLIQFQNNGVVDDSQLPKDRFSAERLKGVDSTLKIQPAKLEDSAVYLCASSLRGGTTGANVLTFGAGSRLTVL.

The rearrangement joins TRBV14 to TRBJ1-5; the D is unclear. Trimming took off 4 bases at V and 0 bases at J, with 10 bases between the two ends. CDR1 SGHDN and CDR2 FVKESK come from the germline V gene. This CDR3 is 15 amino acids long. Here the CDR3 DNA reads TGTGCCAGCAGCCGGGGAGTATATAGCAATCAGCCCCAGCATTTT. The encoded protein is CASSRGVYSNQPQHF.

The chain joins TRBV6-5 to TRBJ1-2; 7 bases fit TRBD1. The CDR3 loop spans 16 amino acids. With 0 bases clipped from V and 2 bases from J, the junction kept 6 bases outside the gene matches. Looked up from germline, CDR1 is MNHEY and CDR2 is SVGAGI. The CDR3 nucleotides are TGTGCCAGCAGTTACTCCGCTCCGACAGGGAACTATGGCTACACCTTC. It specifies CASSYSAPTGNYGYTF.

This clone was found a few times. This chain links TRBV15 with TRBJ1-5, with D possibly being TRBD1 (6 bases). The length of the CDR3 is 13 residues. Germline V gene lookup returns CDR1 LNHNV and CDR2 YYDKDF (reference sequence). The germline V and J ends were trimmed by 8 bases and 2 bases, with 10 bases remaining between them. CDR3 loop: CATGDTRNQPQHF. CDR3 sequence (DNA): TGTGCCACCGGGGACACCCGCAATCAGCCCCAGCATTTT.

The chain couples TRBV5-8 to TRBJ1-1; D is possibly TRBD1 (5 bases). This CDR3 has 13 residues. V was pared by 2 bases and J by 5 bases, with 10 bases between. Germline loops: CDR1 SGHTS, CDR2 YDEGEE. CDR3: CASSFRGRTEAFF. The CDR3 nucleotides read TGTGCCAGCAGCTTTAGGGGTAGGACTGAAGCTTTCTTT.

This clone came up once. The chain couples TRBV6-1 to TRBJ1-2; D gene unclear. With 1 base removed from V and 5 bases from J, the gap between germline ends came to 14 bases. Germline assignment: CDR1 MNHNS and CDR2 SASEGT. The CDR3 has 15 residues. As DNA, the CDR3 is TGTGCCAGCAGTGAAGTAACTGCTCCTTCTTATGGCTACACCTTC. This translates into CASSEVTAPSYGYTF.